This T cell receptor (beta chain) stems from a study of shared clonotypes between healthy human individuals. Regarding the study as a whole: Shared clonotypes: roughly 4.5% naive CD4, 3% to 3.5% naive CD8, about 2.2% memory CD4, about 0.4% memory CD8.

As defined, naive CD8 cells were CD45RO-negative and positively selected for CCR7, with terminally differentiated effector memory CD45RA+ cells excluded. It was across several immunoSEQ plates that each subset's genomic DNA was evenly split. Some clones are missing from TCRdb's copy, which holds only in-frame ones; the method was immunoSEQ multiplex PCR. The profile shows 1.5 million to 2.5 million clones, approximately 94% of them singletons. Concerning this clone: The antigen is not known.

In germline, CDR1 is MGHRA, CDR2 YSYEKL. The V end lost 0 bases, the J end lost 7 bases, and 13 bases lay between the germline ends. The CDR3 is 15 amino acids. Input material: naive CD8+ T cells sorted from blood. This sequence joins TRBV4-1 and TRBJ1-5; D is perhaps TRBD1 (5 bases). The origin of this receptor is a man aged 18 to 30 in good health. The CDR3: CASSQEWQGSQPQHF. The CDR3 nucleotides read TGCGCCAGCAGCCAAGAATGGCAGGGCAGCCAGCCCCAGCATTTT.